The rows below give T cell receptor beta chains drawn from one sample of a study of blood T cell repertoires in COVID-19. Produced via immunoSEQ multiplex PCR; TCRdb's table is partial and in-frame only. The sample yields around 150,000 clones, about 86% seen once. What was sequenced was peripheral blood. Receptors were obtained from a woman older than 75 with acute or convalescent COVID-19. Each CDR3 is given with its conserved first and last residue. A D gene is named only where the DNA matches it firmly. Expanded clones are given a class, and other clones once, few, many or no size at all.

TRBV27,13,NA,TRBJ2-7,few,TGTGCCAGCAGCAACAGGGTGGCCTACGAGCAGTACTTC,CASSNRVAYEQYF
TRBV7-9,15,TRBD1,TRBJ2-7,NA,TGTGCCAGCAGCTTAGGAGCAAGAGGTGCGGGACAGGAATACTTC,CASSLGARGAGQEYF
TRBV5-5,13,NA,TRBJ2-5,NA,TGTGCCAGCAGCTCGGTTACGGGAGAGACCCAGTACTTC,CASSSVTGETQYF
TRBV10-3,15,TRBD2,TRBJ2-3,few,TGTGCCATCAGCGGACTAGCGGGTTTCACAGATACGCAGTATTTT,CAISGLAGFTDTQYF
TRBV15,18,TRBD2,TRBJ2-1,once,TGTGCCACCAGCAGAGATACCCCCCCAGCGGGGGGGGGTAATGAGCAGTTCTTC,CATSRDTPPAGGGNEQFF
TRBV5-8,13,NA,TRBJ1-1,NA,TGTGCCAGCAGCTTGCCAGGGCGCACTGAAGCTTTCTTT,CASSLPGRTEAFF
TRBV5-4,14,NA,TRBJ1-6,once,TGTGCCAGCAGCCTCGGGGGGGCGGGGTCACCCCTCCACTTT,CASSLGGAGSPLHF
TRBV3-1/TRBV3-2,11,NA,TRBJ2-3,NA,TGTGCCAGCAGCACCCGGAGATCGCAGTATTTT,CASSTRRSQYF
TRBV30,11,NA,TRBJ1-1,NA,TGTGCCTACGGACTAAGCGCTGAAGCTTTCTTT,CAYGLSAEAFF
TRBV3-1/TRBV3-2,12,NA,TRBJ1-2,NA,TGTGCCAGCAGGTCGGGGGGATATGGCTACACCTTC,CASRSGGYGYTF
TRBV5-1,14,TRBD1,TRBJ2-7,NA,TGCGCCAGCAGCTTACAGGGGGCATCCTACGAGCAGTACTTC,CASSLQGASYEQYF
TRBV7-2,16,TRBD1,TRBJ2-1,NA,TGTGCCAGCAGCTTAGTCGGCCAGGGGGTTCACAATGAGCAGTTCTTC,CASSLVGQGVHNEQFF
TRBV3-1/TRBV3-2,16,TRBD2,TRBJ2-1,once,TGTGCCAGCAGCCAAGTACTGCTAGCGGGGGACGGTGAGCAGTTCTTC,CASSQVLLAGDGEQFF
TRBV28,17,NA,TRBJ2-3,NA,TGTGCCAGCACCCGTCCGGGACTCAGGGCTAGCACAGATACGCAGTATTTT,CASTRPGLRASTDTQYF
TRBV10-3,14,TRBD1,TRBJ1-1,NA,TGTGCCATCAGTGATCAGGGGGCGCGCACTGAAGCTTTCTTT,CAISDQGARTEAFF
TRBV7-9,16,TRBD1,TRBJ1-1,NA,TGTGCCAGCAGCTTAAGGACAGGGGGCATCGACACTGAAGCTTTCTTT,CASSLRTGGIDTEAFF
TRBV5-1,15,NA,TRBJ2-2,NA,TGCGCCAGCAGCTTGGGGGGGCTGGACACCGGGGAGCTGTTTTTT,CASSLGGLDTGELFF
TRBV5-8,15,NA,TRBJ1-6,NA,TGTGCCAGCAGCTTTCGGGGAAGACAAAATTCACCCCTCCACTTT,CASSFRGRQNSPLHF
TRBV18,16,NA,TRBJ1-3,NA,TGTGCCAGCTCACCCACCCCCGGGGGGCATGGAAACACCATATATTTT,CASSPTPGGHGNTIYF
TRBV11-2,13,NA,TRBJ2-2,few,TGTGCCAGCCCTAGCGTGAACACCGGGGAGCTGTTTTTT,CASPSVNTGELFF
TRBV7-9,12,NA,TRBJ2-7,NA,TGTGCCAGCAGCCGGGTAGAAAACGAGCAGTACTTC,CASSRVENEQYF
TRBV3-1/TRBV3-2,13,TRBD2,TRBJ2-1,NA,TGTGCCAGCAGCTCAGTAGCGGGAGCTGAGCAGTTCTTC,CASSSVAGAEQFF
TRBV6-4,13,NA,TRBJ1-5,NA,TGTGCCAGCATACAGTCCCCTGGGCAGCCCCAGCATTTT,CASIQSPGQPQHF
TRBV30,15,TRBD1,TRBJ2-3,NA,TGTGCCTGGAGTGTAGAGTACAGGGGCGGAGATACGCAGTATTTT,CAWSVEYRGGDTQYF